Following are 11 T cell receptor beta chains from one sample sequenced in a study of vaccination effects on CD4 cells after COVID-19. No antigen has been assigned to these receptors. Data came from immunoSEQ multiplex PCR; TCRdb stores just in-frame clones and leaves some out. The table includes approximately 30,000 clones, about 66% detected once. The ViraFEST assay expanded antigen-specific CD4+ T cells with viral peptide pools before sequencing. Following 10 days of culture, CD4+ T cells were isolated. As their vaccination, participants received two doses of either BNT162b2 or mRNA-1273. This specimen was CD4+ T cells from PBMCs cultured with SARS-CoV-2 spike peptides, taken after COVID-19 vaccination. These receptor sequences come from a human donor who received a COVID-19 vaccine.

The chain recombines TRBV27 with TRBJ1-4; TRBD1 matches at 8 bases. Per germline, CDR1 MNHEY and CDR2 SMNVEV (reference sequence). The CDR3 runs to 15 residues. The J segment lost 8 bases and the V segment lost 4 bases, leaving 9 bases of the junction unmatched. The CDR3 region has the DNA TGTGCCAGCAGTTACACAGGGGGAAGTTGGGAAAAACTGTTTTTT. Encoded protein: CASSYTGGSWEKLFF.

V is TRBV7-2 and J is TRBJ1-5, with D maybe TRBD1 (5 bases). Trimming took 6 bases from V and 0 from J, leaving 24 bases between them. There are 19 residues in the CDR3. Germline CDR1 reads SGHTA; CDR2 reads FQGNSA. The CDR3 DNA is TGTGCCAGCAGTTCTATTATCTTCCGGGGACCGAATAGCAATCAGCCCCAGCATTTT. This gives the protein CASSSIIFRGPNSNQPQHF.

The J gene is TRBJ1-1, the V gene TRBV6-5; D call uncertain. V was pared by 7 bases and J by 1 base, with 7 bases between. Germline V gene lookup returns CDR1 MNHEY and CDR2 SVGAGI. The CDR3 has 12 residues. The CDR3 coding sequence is TGTGCCAGCAACGTACCGAACACTGAAGCTTTCTTT. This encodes CASNVPNTEAFF.

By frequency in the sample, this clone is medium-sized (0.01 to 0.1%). CDR3: CASSGEGPPNTGELFF. CDR3 DNA sequence: TGTGCCAGCAGTGGAGAGGGCCCTCCGAACACCGGGGAGCTGTTTTTT. The chain combines TRBV6-4 with TRBJ2-2; possible D gene TRBD2, 5 bases. Trimming cost V 4 bases and J 0 bases, with 12 bases left between them. This CDR3 comprises 16 residues. Germline CDR1 MRHNA, CDR2 SNTAGT.

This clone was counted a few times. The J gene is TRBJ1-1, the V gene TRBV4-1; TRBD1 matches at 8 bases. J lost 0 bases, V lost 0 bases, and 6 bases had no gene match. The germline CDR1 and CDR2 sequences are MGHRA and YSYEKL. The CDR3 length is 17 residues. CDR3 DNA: TGCGCCAGCAGCCAAGAGGGCAGGGGGCTGATGAACACTGAAGCTTTCTTT. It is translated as CASSQEGRGLMNTEAFF.

CDR3 DNA sequence: TGTGCCAGCAGCCTCACCGGGTGGAGCGGGGGGACCTACGAGCAGTACTTC. Translation: CASSLTGWSGGTYEQYF. The rearrangement uses TRBV11-2 and TRBJ2-7, with 9 bases matching TRBD2. CDR1 and CDR2 from the germline V gene are SGHAT and FQNNGV. This CDR3 comprises 17 residues. V lost 5 bases, J lost 2 bases, and 13 bases stayed unmatched.

CDR3 amino acids: CASSPGASTYEQYF. DNA for the CDR3: TGTGCCAGCTCACCCGGGGCCTCAACCTACGAGCAGTACTTC. V is TRBV18 and J is TRBJ2-7; D may match TRBD1 or TRBD2 (5 bases each). The CDR3 length is 14 residues. Looked up from germline, CDR1 is KGHSH and CDR2 is LQKENI. V was pared by 3 bases and J by 2 bases, with 11 bases between.

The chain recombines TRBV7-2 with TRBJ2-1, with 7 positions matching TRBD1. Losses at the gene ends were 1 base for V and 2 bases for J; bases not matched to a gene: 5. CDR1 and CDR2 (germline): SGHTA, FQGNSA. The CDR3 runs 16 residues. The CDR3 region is CASSLDSTGPYNEQFF. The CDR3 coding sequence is TGTGCCAGCAGCTTAGACTCGACAGGGCCCTACAATGAGCAGTTCTTC.

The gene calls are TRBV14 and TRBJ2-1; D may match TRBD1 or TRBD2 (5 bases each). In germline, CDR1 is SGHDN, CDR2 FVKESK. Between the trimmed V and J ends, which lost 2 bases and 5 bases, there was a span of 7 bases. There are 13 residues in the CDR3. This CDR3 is CASSQWGHNEQFF. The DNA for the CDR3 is TGTGCCAGCAGCCAATGGGGACACAATGAGCAGTTCTTC.

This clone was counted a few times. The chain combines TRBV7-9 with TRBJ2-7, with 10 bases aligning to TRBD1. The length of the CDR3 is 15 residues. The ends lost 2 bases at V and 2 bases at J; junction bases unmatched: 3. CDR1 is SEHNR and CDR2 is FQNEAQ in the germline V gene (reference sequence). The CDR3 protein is CASSLQGQGTYEQYF. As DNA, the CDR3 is TGTGCCAGCAGCTTACAGGGACAGGGGACCTACGAGCAGTACTTC.

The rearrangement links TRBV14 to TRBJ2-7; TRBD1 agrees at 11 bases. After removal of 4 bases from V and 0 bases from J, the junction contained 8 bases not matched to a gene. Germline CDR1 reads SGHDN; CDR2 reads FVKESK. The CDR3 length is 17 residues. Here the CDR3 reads CASSLIRGTGGSYEQYF. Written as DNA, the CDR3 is TGTGCCAGCAGCCTTATACGGGGGACAGGGGGCTCCTACGAGCAGTACTTC.